Following are 22 T cell receptor beta chains from one sample sequenced in a study of cytomegalovirus exposure and HLA in healthy donors. It was with 60 Vbeta and 13 Jbeta primers that the PCR ran. Some clones are missing from TCRdb's copy, which holds only in-frame ones; the method was immunoSEQ multiplex PCR. The data show 200,000 to 250,000 clones, 70% to 90% seen once. What was sequenced was PBMCs. The receptors here all came from a human donor in good health.

The CDR3 loop is CASDPGGGRETQYF. Here the CDR3 DNA reads TGTGCCAGCGACCCTGGGGGGGGCCGGGAGACCCAGTACTTC. The genes are TRBV5-8 and TRBJ2-5; weak D call: TRBD2 (7 bases). CDR1 and CDR2 (germline): SGHTS, YDEGEE. CDR3 length: 14 residues. The V end lost 7 bases, the J end lost 5 bases, and 18 bases lay between the germline ends.

The chain links TRBV7-3 to TRBJ2-2, with D maybe TRBD1 (6 bases). This CDR3 has 18 amino acids. V was pared by 5 bases and J by 3 bases, with 22 bases between. The germline gives CDR1 SGHTA, CDR2 FQGTGA. Here the CDR3 reads CASSRGQPYLPHTGELFF. The CDR3 DNA is TGTGCCAGCAGCAGAGGACAGCCCTATTTACCCCACACCGGGGAGCTGTTTTTT.

The chain links TRBV9 to TRBJ2-7; 10 bases match TRBD1. Per germline, CDR1 SGDLS and CDR2 YYNGEE. J lost 5 bases, V lost 0 bases, and 2 bases had no gene match. The CDR3 extends over 14 amino acids. The CDR3 DNA reads TGTGCCAGCAGCGTAGAGGACAGGGGGGACGAGCAGTACTTC. Its translation is CASSVEDRGDEQYF.

J is TRBJ2-1 and V is TRBV4-2; TRBD2 matches 7 bases. Germline-derived CDR1 and CDR2 are LGHNA and YNFKEQ. V gave up 1 base and J gave up 6 bases; unmatched junction bases: 6. The CDR3 contains 15 residues. CDR3: CASSQGTSLGNEQFF. CDR3 nucleotide sequence: TGTGCCAGCAGCCAAGGGACTAGTTTGGGCAATGAGCAGTTCTTC.

CDR3 nucleotides: TGTGCCGGATCCCCCCAGGGCACAGATACGCAGTATTTT. Translation gives CAGSPQGTDTQYF. The chain links TRBV7-9 to TRBJ2-3; D is uncertain. The CDR3 is 13 amino acids. Germline lookup yields CDR1 SEHNR and CDR2 FQNEAQ (reference sequence). Deletions cut 11 bases from V and 1 base from J, with 13 bases between.

In this sample, this clone turned up once. The chain employs TRBV18 and TRBJ1-6, with D possibly being TRBD1 (6 bases). The germline gives CDR1 KGHSH, CDR2 LQKENI. V was clipped by 3 bases and J by 7 bases, with 22 bases between them. This CDR3 has 18 amino acids. The CDR3 nucleotides are TGTGCCAGCTCACCCAACAGGGACGGATCATTCCTGAATTCACCCCTCCACTTT. Its protein product is CASSPNRDGSFLNSPLHF.

V is TRBV19 and J is TRBJ2-7; 9 bases line up with TRBD1. The length of the CDR3 is 20 residues. Germline V gene data show CDR1 as LNHDA and CDR2 as SQIVND (reference sequence). V shed 3 bases and J 2 bases; nucleotides not matched to a gene: 20. This CDR3 reads CASSMWGQGGLTRRTYEQYF. The CDR3 region has the DNA TGTGCCAGTAGTATGTGGGGACAGGGAGGTCTCACACGTAGAACCTACGAGCAGTACTTC.

This sequence joins TRBV19 and TRBJ1-1, with D perhaps TRBD1 (5 bases). V gave up 6 bases and J gave up 10 bases, with 24 bases separating them. Per germline, CDR1 LNHDA and CDR2 SQIVND (reference sequence). This CDR3 spans 15 amino acids. CDR3 sequence reads: CASRAEGRGLYGAFF. In nucleotides, the CDR3 is TGTGCCAGTAGAGCGGAGGGGCGCGGGTTGTATGGAGCTTTCTTT.

The chain has TRBV28 and TRBJ2-1, with D unresolved. This CDR3 spans 13 amino acids. The germline V gene encodes CDR1 MDHEN and CDR2 SYDVKM. The V gene lost 5 bases and the J gene lost 9 bases, with 14 bases spanning the gap. The CDR3 DNA is TGTGCCAGCAGTCCAACTTTCCCGGTTGAGCAGTTCTTC. Residues: CASSPTFPVEQFF.

The V and J genes are TRBV7-2 and TRBJ1-1, with unresolved D. CDR1 SGHTA and CDR2 FQGNSA come from the germline V gene. The CDR3 runs 16 residues. V lost 0 bases to trimming and J lost 2 bases, with 13 bases between them. The CDR3 DNA sequence: TGTGCCAGCAGCTTAGCAGGTGCGCATAGCAACACTGAAGCTTTCTTT. Residues: CASSLAGAHSNTEAFF. Looking up the rest from reference TRBV7-2 and TRBJ1-1 gives the full variable domain: GAGVSQSPSNKVTEKGKDVELRCDPISGHTALYWYRQSLGQGLEFLIYFQGNSAPDKSGLPSDRFSAERTGGSVSTLTIQRTQQEDSAVYLCASSLAGAHSNTEAFFGQGTRLTVV.

The J gene is TRBJ2-7, the V gene TRBV18, with 11 bases matching TRBD1. Germline-derived CDR1 and CDR2 are KGHSH and LQKENI. V dropped 0 bases and J dropped 6; count of bases not matched to a gene: 4. This CDR3 has 15 residues. The CDR3: CASSPPGQGGVEQYF. In nucleotides, the CDR3 is TGTGCCAGCTCACCACCGGGACAGGGGGGCGTCGAGCAGTACTTC.

J is TRBJ2-6 and V is TRBV25-1; 8 nucleotides match TRBD1. After removal of 5 bases from V and 0 bases from J, the junction contained 3 bases not matched to a gene. From germline, CDR1 is MGHDK and CDR2 SYGVNS. The CDR3 runs to 16 residues. The CDR3 DNA reads as TGTGCCAGCAGTTCAACAGGGGGCTCTGGGGCCAACGTCCTGACTTTC. Amino acid sequence: CASSSTGGSGANVLTF.

The chain has TRBV7-2 and TRBJ1-2; D ambiguous. Trimming cost V 4 bases and J 4 bases, with 10 bases left between them. CDR3 size: 13 residues. Per germline, CDR1 SGHTA and CDR2 FQGNSA. The CDR3 DNA reads as TGTGCCAGCAGCTCGGGGATGATCTATGGCTACACCTTC. Encoded protein: CASSSGMIYGYTF.

V and J are TRBV2 and TRBJ1-1; no clear D gene. Per germline, CDR1 SNHLY and CDR2 FYNNEI. The CDR3 length is 14 residues. Deletions cut 3 bases from V and 5 bases from J, with 13 bases between. In DNA, the CDR3 is TGTGCCAGCAGTGATGAAGTATTGAGTACTGAAGCTTTCTTT. Protein sequence: CASSDEVLSTEAFF.

The V gene is TRBV29-1, the J gene TRBJ2-7; 9 bases fit TRBD1. From germline, CDR1 is SQVTM and CDR2 ANQGSEA. The CDR3 has 13 amino acids. Losses at the gene ends were 6 bases for V and 6 bases for J; bases not matched to a gene: 9. CDR3 loop: CSVIDRGGVEQYF. DNA of the CDR3: TGCAGCGTGATTGACAGGGGGGGGGTCGAGCAGTACTTC.

This chain uses TRBV7-9 with TRBJ2-2; the D gene is possibly TRBD2 (6 bases). The length of the CDR3 is 14 residues. Deletions cut 2 bases from V and 7 bases from J, with 11 bases between. Germline lookup yields CDR1 SEHNR and CDR2 FQNEAQ (reference sequence). The CDR3 loop reads CASSLNRDFGELFF. The DNA of the CDR3 is TGTGCCAGCAGCTTAAACCGGGACTTCGGGGAGCTGTTTTTT. Complete variable domain (other parts from reference TRBV7-9 and TRBJ2-2): DTGVSQNPRHKITKRGQNVTFRCDPISEHNRLYWYRQTLGQGPEFLTYFQNEAQLEKSRLLSDRFSAERPKGSFSTLEIQRTEQGDSAMYLCASSLNRDFGELFFGEGSRLTVL.

The table lists this clone with a count of one. The gene calls are TRBV6-5 and TRBJ2-1, with unresolved D. The length of the CDR3 is 12 residues. With 6 bases removed from V and 7 bases from J, the gap between germline ends came to 10 bases. CDR1 is MNHEY and CDR2 is SVGAGI in the germline V gene. The CDR3 region has the DNA TGTGCCAGCAGCCCAGTCGGGAATGAGCAGTTCTTC. This encodes CASSPVGNEQFF.

The chain combines TRBV10-3 with TRBJ2-7, with TRBD2 matching over 8 bases. The junction had 9 bases not matched to a gene; V was cut back by 6 bases and J by 5 bases. Germline loops: CDR1 ENHRY, CDR2 SYGVKD. This CDR3 contains 14 residues. CDR3 sequence reads: CAIRPSGSSDEQYF. In DNA form, the CDR3 reads TGTGCCATCAGACCCAGCGGGAGTAGCGACGAGCAGTACTTC.

The chain joins TRBV2 to TRBJ1-1; 9 bases map to TRBD1. This CDR3 spans 15 amino acids. CDR1 is SNHLY and CDR2 is FYNNEI in the germline V gene. J gave up 1 base and V 4 bases, and 4 bases lay outside the gene matches. The CDR3 spells CASSAQGAPNTEAFF. CDR3 nucleotides: TGTGCCAGCAGTGCACAGGGGGCTCCGAACACTGAAGCTTTCTTT. The complete variable domain, with remaining parts taken from reference TRBV2 and TRBJ1-1, reads EPEVTQTPSHQVTQMGQEVILRCVPISNHLYFYWYRQILGQKVEFLVSFYNNEISEKSEIFDDQFSVERPDGSNFTLKIRSTKLEDSAMYFCASSAQGAPNTEAFFGQGTRLTVV.

The chain joins TRBV6-5 to TRBJ1-1; D not certain. The V gene lost 0 bases and the J gene lost 0 bases, with 8 bases spanning the gap. Germline-derived CDR1 and CDR2 are MNHEY and SVGAGI. The CDR3 runs 15 residues. The CDR3 sequence is CASSYSGLMNTEAFF. In nucleotides, the CDR3 is TGTGCCAGCAGTTACTCGGGCTTAATGAACACTGAAGCTTTCTTT.

This clone was seen once. The chain combines TRBV18 with TRBJ2-1; perhaps TRBD2 as D (5 bases). Germline-derived CDR1 and CDR2 are KGHSH and LQKENI. The CDR3 spans 16 residues. Between the trimmed V and J ends, which lost 3 bases and 4 bases, there was a span of 16 bases. In DNA, the CDR3 is TGTGCCAGCTCACCCCAAGGGTTGGAGGCGTACAATGAGCAGTTCTTC. Translated: CASSPQGLEAYNEQFF.

The genes are TRBV5-1 and TRBJ2-5; 8 bases are a match to TRBD2. The V gene's germline CDR1 is SGHRS and CDR2 YFSETQ. The V and J ends lost 1 base and 4 bases, in that order; junction bases with no gene match: 12. The length of the CDR3 is 17 residues. The chain's CDR3 is CASSLLVTGGPGETQYF. The CDR3, as DNA: TGCGCCAGCAGCTTGTTGGTGACGGGAGGGCCCGGAGAGACCCAGTACTTC.